The subject of this entry is one T cell receptor beta chain. Assay used: immunoSEQ multiplex PCR; TCRdb lists only in-frame clones, some missing. Altogether about 120,000 clones are present, about 92% being singletons, with the ten largest covering around 1.6%. These data originate in a study of control samples from healthy donors and cancer patients. V lost 5 bases, J lost 2 bases, and 14 bases lay in between. Germline values: CDR1 LNHDA, CDR2 SQIVND (reference sequence). CDR3 length: 15 amino acids. This clonotype was obtained from a middle-aged man with head and neck cancer. The rearrangement uses TRBV19 and TRBJ2-3, with D possibly matching TRBD2 (7 bases). The sequenced sample consisted of PBMCs. DNA for the CDR3: TGTGCCAGTAGTGGGGGAGGGGGGCCCACAGATACGCAGTATTTT. Its translation is CASSGGGGPTDTQYF.